These 4 T cell receptor beta chains came from one sample sequenced in a study of siplizumab effects on memory and regulatory T cells. Sequencing used immunoSEQ multiplex PCR; TCRdb keeps in-frame clones, though not all of them. The sample lists approximately 110,000 clones, about 92% occurring once. Sequenced sample: CD4+ T cells sorted from blood. These receptor sequences come from a human donor in good health.

Comments on this clone: The same CDR3 is also encoded by other DNA sequences in this sample. The rearrangement joins TRBV5-1 to TRBJ1-1; D might be TRBD1 (5 bases). V gave up 0 bases and J gave up 7 bases, with 7 bases separating them. The CDR3 runs to 12 residues. Germline CDR1 SGHRS, CDR2 YFSETQ. The CDR3: CASSLAGGEAFF. The CDR3 DNA sequence: TGCGCCAGCAGCTTGGCTGGGGGTGAAGCTTTCTTT.

The J gene is TRBJ1-1, the V gene TRBV18, with 10 positions matching TRBD1. Germline CDR1 is KGHSH and CDR2 is LQKENI. The CDR3 is made up of 16 amino acids. V shed 2 bases, J shed 1 base, and the junction held 4 bases outside the gene matches. The CDR3: CASSPKTGGWNTEAFF. The DNA of the CDR3 is TGTGCCAGCTCACCAAAGACAGGGGGCTGGAACACTGAAGCTTTCTTT.

The chain has TRBV5-1 and TRBJ2-3, with 9 bases fitting TRBD2. The V segment lost 0 bases and the J segment 2 bases; nucleotides outside the gene matches: 4. The CDR3 has 16 residues. Germline V CDR1 and CDR2: SGHRS, YFSETQ. Here the CDR3 DNA reads TGCGCCAGCAGCTTGGGCCTAGCGGGGCACACAGATACGCAGTATTTT. Its protein is CASSLGLAGHTDTQYF.

V and J are TRBV9 and TRBJ1-1, with D possibly TRBD1 on 5 matching bases. Germline lookup yields CDR1 SGDLS and CDR2 YYNGEE. The V end lost 2 bases, the J end lost 0 bases, and 26 bases lay between the germline ends. The CDR3 is 20 residues long. The CDR3 DNA follows: TGTGCCAGCAGCGTTAGGGGCGACGACGGAAAACGTCTAATGAACACTGAAGCTTTCTTT. Protein sequence: CASSVRGDDGKRLMNTEAFF. Drawing the rest from reference TRBV9 and TRBJ1-1, the complete variable domain is DSGVTQTPKHLITATGQRVTLRCSPRSGDLSVYWYQQSLDQGLQFLIQYYNGEERAKGNILERFSAQQFPDLHSELNLSSLELGDSALYFCASSVRGDDGKRLMNTEAFFGQGTRLTVV.